This T cell receptor beta chain was captured by sequencing in a study of T cell responses to AZD1222 COVID-19 vaccine. Study-level background: It was second doses at about 4 or about 12 weeks that were pooled.

Study conclusions and caveats: The reported proportion of spike-specific TCRs targeting unmutated variant regions was nearly half. Vaccine-related CD4 TCRs covered spike, predominating at 160-218 and 743-854.

Repertoires were generated with immunoSEQ multiplex PCR, while TCRdb's copy carries only in-frame clones and drops some. The sample includes some 50,000 clones, roughly 80% of them seen just once. This clone was counted once. Its specificity is not known. Source: peripheral blood, taken on day 0 of AZD1222 vaccination. This TCR was recovered from an adult in good health.

As DNA, the CDR3 is TGTGCCAGCAGCCGGGACCCCACAGATACGCAGTATTTT. Protein product: CASSRDPTDTQYF. V is TRBV11-1 and J is TRBJ2-3; D tentatively fits TRBD1 or TRBD2 (5 bases each). The ends were cut back, 5 bases at V and 2 bases at J, with 8 bases in the middle. CDR3 length equals 13 residues. Germline-derived CDR1 and CDR2 are SGHAT and FQDESV (reference sequence).